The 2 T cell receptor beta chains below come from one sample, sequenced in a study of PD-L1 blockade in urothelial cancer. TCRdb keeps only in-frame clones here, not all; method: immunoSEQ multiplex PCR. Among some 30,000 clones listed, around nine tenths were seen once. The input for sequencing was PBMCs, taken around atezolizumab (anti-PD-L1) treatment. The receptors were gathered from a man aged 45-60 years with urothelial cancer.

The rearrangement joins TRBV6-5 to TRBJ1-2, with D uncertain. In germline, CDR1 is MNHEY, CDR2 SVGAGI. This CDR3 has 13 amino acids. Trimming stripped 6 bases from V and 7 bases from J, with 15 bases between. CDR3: CASSAWENGGYTF. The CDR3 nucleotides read TGTGCCAGCAGCGCATGGGAGAATGGTGGCTACACCTTC.

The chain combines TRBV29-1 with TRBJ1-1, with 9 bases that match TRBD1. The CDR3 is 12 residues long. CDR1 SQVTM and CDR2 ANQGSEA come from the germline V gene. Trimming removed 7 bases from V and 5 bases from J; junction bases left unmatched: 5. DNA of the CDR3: TGCAGCGGGGGACAGGGTGGTACTGAAGCTTTCTTT. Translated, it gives CSGGQGGTEAFF.